These T cell receptor beta chains were read from a single sample in a study of human T cells and chemical hapten exposure. One entry per CDR3 protein results from TCRdb running MiXCR on the RACE reads. The repertoire consists of 25,000 to 35,000 distinct CDR3 sequences, with 5.8% occurring once and the leading ten covering 5.6%. The source material was whole blood, sampled in connection with sensitization to the hapten diphenylcyclopropenone (DPC). These receptors were obtained from a young man with alopecia areata. Some clones in this sample may be carry-over from other donors' samples. CDR3s include the opening cysteine and the closing phenylalanine or tryptophan. A D gene is named only where the DNA matches it firmly. Expanded clones are given a class, and other clones once, few, many or no size at all.

j_call v_call d_call clone_size cdr3_nt cdr3_aa
TRBJ2-7 TRBV18 TRBD2 many TGTGCCAGCTCACCGTCCCCACTAGCGGGAGTAGCCTACGAGCAGTACTTC CASSPSPLAGVAYEQYF
TRBJ2-7 TRBV19 TRBD2 many TGTGCCAGTAGCCAGCGGGAGTACCACGAGCAGTACTTC CASSQREYHEQYF
TRBJ2-7 TRBV29-1 - - TGCAGCGTTGAAGACCACCGGCGCGACGAGCAGTACTTC CSVEDHRRDEQYF
TRBJ2-6 TRBV14 TRBD1 many TGTGCCAGCAGCCAACTCTCCCCGGGACAGGAGCTCTCTGGGGCCAACGTCCTGACTTTC CASSQLSPGQELSGANVLTF
TRBJ1-6 TRBV4-2 - few TGTGCCAGCAGCCAAGCTGCTAAGGACATAGGCTCACCCCTCCACTTT CASSQAAKDIGSPLHF
TRBJ1-1 TRBV7-9 - many TGTGCCAGCTCAAAAGCTGGGGAGAACACTGAAGCTTTCTTT CASSKAGENTEAFF
TRBJ2-5 TRBV4-3 - many TGCGCCAGCAGCCAAGGCACTCAGGGAGAGACCCAGTACTTC CASSQGTQGETQYF
TRBJ1-2 TRBV5-1 - many TGCGCCAGCAGCTTGACACCTAACTATGGCTACACCTTC CASSLTPNYGYTF
TRBJ1-4 TRBV15 TRBD1 many TGTGCCACCAGCAAGGGACAGGGGGCAACTAATGAAAAACTGTTTTTT CATSKGQGATNEKLFF
TRBJ2-7 TRBV2 - many TGTGCCAGCAGTGAGTCGAACGCTTACTACGAGCAGTACTTC CASSESNAYYEQYF
TRBJ1-2 TRBV7-9 - many TGTGCCAGCAGCCTCCGGACTGAAGGGGGCTACACCTTC CASSLRTEGGYTF
TRBJ2-5 TRBV11-2 - many TGTGCCAGCAGCCCACGGGGGGCGGAGACCCAGTACTTC CASSPRGAETQYF
TRBJ2-1 TRBV2 TRBD2 many TGTGCCAGCACCCTAGCGGCCGGTGACAATGAGCAGTTCTTC CASTLAAGDNEQFF
TRBJ2-7 TRBV20-1 TRBD2 many TGCAGTGCTAGAGAAAAACTAGCGGGAGTCGAGCAGTACTTC CSAREKLAGVEQYF
TRBJ2-7 TRBV18 TRBD1 many TGTGCCAGCTCACCCGGGACAGGGGCCTCCTACGAGCAGTACTTC CASSPGTGASYEQYF
TRBJ1-5 TRBV2 - many TGTGCCAGCAGTGGAGAATCAAGGAATCAGCCCCAGCATTTT CASSGESRNQPQHF
TRBJ1-2 TRBV28 TRBD1 - TGTGCCAGCATCTCTGGACAGGGGGCGGAAGGCTACACCTTC CASISGQGAEGYTF
TRBJ2-6 TRBV10-3 - many TGTGCCATCAATAGTGAACAGATCCTCTCTGGGGCCAACGTCCTGACTTTC CAINSEQILSGANVLTF
TRBJ1-4 TRBV6-5 - many TGTGCCAGCAGTTCCATACCCCAGGGAAGGGGTAATGAAAAACTGTTTTTT CASSSIPQGRGNEKLFF
TRBJ2-7 TRBV5-4 - - - CASSPDYLCAGSPDSQPEQYF
TRBJ1-4 TRBV6-5 - many TGTGCCAGCAGTTACTCCCTCGGTGAAAAACTGTTTTTT CASSYSLGEKLFF
TRBJ2-3 TRBV7-8 - many TGTGCCAGCAGCTTAGCGTTATCGGGAGTAAGGGAGACAGATACGCAGTATTTT CASSLALSGVRETDTQYF
TRBJ1-1 TRBV4-1 - - TGCGCCAGCAGCCAAGGACTGGAAGGCACTGAAGCTTTCTTT CASSQGLEGTEAFF
TRBJ2-7 TRBV27 TRBD2 many TGTGCCAGCAGTACCACTAGCGGGAGAAACTACGAGCAGTACTTC CASSTTSGRNYEQYF
TRBJ2-1 TRBV30 - many TGTGCCTGGACCTGGGACATCCCAGGACGGGAGCAGTTCTTC CAWTWDIPGREQFF
TRBJ2-7 TRBV20-1 TRBD1 few TGCAGTGCGACCGACAGGGATTTTTACGAGCAGTACTTC CSATDRDFYEQYF
TRBJ2-5 TRBV5-5 - many TGTGCCAGCAGCGGGACACCTCAAGAGACCCAGTACTTC CASSGTPQETQYF
TRBJ2-5 TRBV6-6 TRBD2 many TGTGCCAGCAGTTACCCCGGACTAGCGGGGGATCCACAAGAGACCCAGTACTTC CASSYPGLAGDPQETQYF
TRBJ2-2 TRBV12-3/TRBV12-4 - many TGTGCCAGCAGCCTTACTAGCCCCGGGGAGCTGTTTTTT CASSLTSPGELFF
TRBJ1-1 TRBV7-8 - many TGTGCCAGCAGCTTAGTTTGGGGGGCGGGAGGCACTGAAGCTTTCTTT CASSLVWGAGGTEAFF
TRBJ2-5 TRBV5-1 TRBD1 - TGCGCCAGCAGCGGGGGACAGAAACAAGAGACCCAGTACTTC CASSGGQKQETQYF
TRBJ2-3 TRBV30 - many TGTGCCTGGAGCGCTCAGGGGCCAGATACGCAGTATTTT CAWSAQGPDTQYF
TRBJ2-5 TRBV12-3/TRBV12-4 - - TGTGCCAGCAGGACCAACAGGCAAGAGACCCAGTACTTC CASRTNRQETQYF
TRBJ2-1 TRBV3-1 TRBD2 many TGTGCCAGCAGCCCCGGACTAGCGGGAGGGCCTCGCTACAATGAGCAGTTCTTC CASSPGLAGGPRYNEQFF
TRBJ2-7 TRBV3-1 - few TGTGCCAGCAGCCAAGAGGCTGTCCCCCCTCGGTACTTC CASSQEAVPPRYF
TRBJ2-2 TRBV20-1 TRBD1 many TGCAGTGCAATAGATCCGGGACAGGGGGCCGGGGAGCTGTTTTTT CSAIDPGQGAGELFF
TRBJ2-2 TRBV29-1 TRBD1 many TGCAGCGTTGCGGGACAGGATGGCGGGGAGCTGTTTTTT CSVAGQDGGELFF
TRBJ2-3 TRBV6-2/TRBV6-3 TRBD2 many TGTGCCAGCAGTTCCCTGGGTAGCGGGAGCACAGATACGCAGTATTTT CASSSLGSGSTDTQYF
TRBJ2-2 TRBV30 - - TGTGCCTGGAGTGTAACCCGCCCGACCGGGGAGCTGTTTTTT CAWSVTRPTGELFF
TRBJ2-7 TRBV5-6 TRBD1 many TGTGCCAGCAGCTTGGTTACCGGGACAGGGTCCTACGAGCAGTACTTC CASSLVTGTGSYEQYF
TRBJ1-1 TRBV11-3 - many TGTGCCAGCAGCTTAATGGACCTTAACACTGAAGCTTTCTTT CASSLMDLNTEAFF
TRBJ2-1 TRBV6-5 TRBD2 many TGTGCCAGCAGTCCAGGACTAGCGGCCGCTTACAATGAGCAGTTCTTC CASSPGLAAAYNEQFF
TRBJ2-2 TRBV6-5 TRBD2 - TGTGCCAGCAGTTACTCGATCTTAGCGGGGGGCTTGAACACCGGGGAGCTGTTTTTT CASSYSILAGGLNTGELFF
TRBJ1-5 TRBV5-5 TRBD1 many TGTGCCAGCAGCTTGGGGGACGGACAGGCCCAGCATTTT CASSLGDGQAQHF
TRBJ2-3 TRBV13 TRBD2 many TGTGCCAGCAGCTTAGCCTCGGGACTAGCGGGGGGGTCCACAGATACGCAGTATTTT CASSLASGLAGGSTDTQYF
TRBJ1-1 TRBV4-2 TRBD1 few TGTGCCAGCAGCCAAGGGACAGGGGAGGCTGAAGCTTTCTTT CASSQGTGEAEAFF
TRBJ1-6 TRBV12-3/TRBV12-4 TRBD1 many TGTGCCAGCAGTTTCGACTCCCAGGGGGATTCACCCCTCCACTTT CASSFDSQGDSPLHF
TRBJ1-5 TRBV12-3/TRBV12-4 - many TGTGCCAGCACCGCAGGGGATAGCAATCAGCCCCAGCATTTT CASTAGDSNQPQHF
TRBJ2-1 TRBV24-1 - many TGTGCCACCAGTGATTTGAAATCCGTCCGGGGCAATGAGCAGTTCTTC CATSDLKSVRGNEQFF
TRBJ2-3 TRBV7-2 - many TGTGCCACCGGGGCGCTCACAGATACGCAGTATTTT CATGALTDTQYF
TRBJ1-1 TRBV7-2 - many TGTGCCAGCAGCTTACAGGGGAGGACCACTGAAGCTTTCTTT CASSLQGRTTEAFF
TRBJ2-1 TRBV3-1 TRBD2 many TGTGCCAGCAGCCAAGAGGTTAGCGGGAGGGGACACAATGAGCAGTTCTTC CASSQEVSGRGHNEQFF
TRBJ1-3 TRBV12-5 - many TGTGCTAGTGGCCCCGGGTCCGGGGGGCCTGGAAACACCATATATTTT CASGPGSGGPGNTIYF
TRBJ2-7 TRBV28 TRBD1 - TGTGCCAGCTGGGACAGGGACTACGAGCAGTACTTC CASWDRDYEQYF
TRBJ2-6 TRBV7-9 TRBD1 many TGTGCCAGCAGCCCGGTTGGCGGGACAGGGAGCTCTGGGGCCAACGTCCTGACTTTC CASSPVGGTGSSGANVLTF